This is a list of T cell receptor beta chains from one sample in a study of shared clonotypes between healthy human individuals. Measured with immunoSEQ multiplex PCR; TCRdb has only the in-frame clones, and not every one. The sample lists 2 million to 3 million clones, roughly 93% occurring once. The source material was naive CD4+ T cells from PBMCs. Receptors originate from a man aged 18 to 30 in good health. Some clones in this sample may be carry-over from other donors' samples. Both conserved end residues are part of each CDR3. D genes are given only for firm matches. Rows give clone size only sometimes, using once, few, many, or a class for an expanded clone.

clone_size,v_call,j_call,d_call,cdr3_nt,cdr3_aa
NA,TRBV7-2,TRBJ2-7,NA,TGTGCCAGCAGCTTCGGGGGAGGCGACGAGCAGTACTTC,CASSFGGGDEQYF
NA,TRBV6-5,TRBJ2-1,NA,TGTGCCAGCAGTGGGACCCAGGGAGCCGGTGAGCAGTTCTTC,CASSGTQGAGEQFF
NA,TRBV5-1,TRBJ2-1,TRBD2,TGCGCCAGCAGCTTGGTTTCGTCCGGGAGGGGGAATGAGCAGTTCTTC,CASSLVSSGRGNEQFF
once,TRBV4-3,TRBJ2-7,NA,TGCGCCAGCAGCCAATTTGAAGGGACCTACGAGCAGTACTTC,CASSQFEGTYEQYF
NA,TRBV7-2,TRBJ2-7,TRBD2,TGTGCCAGCAGCCCCGGACTAGCGAGAACCTACGAGCAGTACTTC,CASSPGLARTYEQYF
NA,TRBV29-1,TRBJ2-3,TRBD1,TGCAGCGCCTGGGGACAGGGGTGGACAGATACGCAGTATTTT,CSAWGQGWTDTQYF
once,TRBV7-9,TRBJ2-1,NA,TGTGCCAGCAGCTCCACTCAGGGGAGAATCTACAATGAGCAGTTCTTC,CASSSTQGRIYNEQFF
NA,TRBV5-6,TRBJ2-7,NA,TGTGCCAGCAGCTTGAATTCCTACGAGCAGTACTTC,CASSLNSYEQYF
once,TRBV6-6,TRBJ1-3,NA,TGTGCCAGCAGTTACTCGGAGGCAGGAGGTGGAAACACCATATATTTT,CASSYSEAGGGNTIYF
NA,TRBV5-1,TRBJ1-2,NA,TGCGCCAGCAGCTTGGACGGCACAGGGAATATCGCGAATGGCTACACCTTC,CASSLDGTGNIANGYTF
NA,TRBV7-9,TRBJ2-7,NA,TGTGCCAGCAACGACAAACAGGGTACCTACGAGCAGTACTTC,CASNDKQGTYEQYF
NA,TRBV7-2,TRBJ1-2,NA,TGTGCCAGCAGCATCTACAGGGAGCGCGGGGGCTACACCTTC,CASSIYRERGGYTF
NA,TRBV27,TRBJ2-7,TRBD2,TGTGCCAGCAGTTTTAGACTAGCGGGAGGGAACCTCAAGTCCTACGAGCAGTACTTC,CASSFRLAGGNLKSYEQYF
NA,TRBV6-6,TRBJ1-4,NA,TGTGCCAGCAGCCAAAGCCCCGAAAAACTGTTTTTT,CASSQSPEKLFF
NA,TRBV7-9,TRBJ2-5,TRBD2,TGTGCCAGCAGCCGAGGGACTAGCGGGAGTAGGCAAGAGACCCAGTACTTC,CASSRGTSGSRQETQYF
NA,TRBV5-1,TRBJ2-1,TRBD2,TGCGCCAGCAGCGTGGCGGGAGGGCCCAGCTACAATGAGCAGTTCTTC,CASSVAGGPSYNEQFF
NA,TRBV2,TRBJ1-3,TRBD1,TGTGCCAGCAGCCCGGGACAGGGAGAAGGAAACACCATATATTTT,CASSPGQGEGNTIYF
few,TRBV20-1,TRBJ1-1,NA,TGCAGTGCTAGAGATACACTTGAAGCTTTCTTT,CSARDTLEAFF
NA,TRBV4-2,TRBJ1-6,NA,TGTGCCAGCAGCCAAGATACCCGACGGACGTCCTCCTATAATTCACCCCTCCACTTT,CASSQDTRRTSSYNSPLHF
NA,TRBV18,TRBJ2-5,TRBD2,TGTGCCAGCTCACTCCTTCTGGGAGGGATCGGGGAGACCCAGTACTTC,CASSLLLGGIGETQYF
NA,TRBV29-1,TRBJ1-2,TRBD1,TGCAGCGTTCGGACAGGGGAGGTTGGCTACACCTTC,CSVRTGEVGYTF
few,TRBV7-2,TRBJ1-5,NA,TGTGCCAGCAGTGGACACAAAAATCAGCCCCAGCATTTT,CASSGHKNQPQHF
NA,TRBV6-1,TRBJ1-3,NA,TGTGCCAGCAGTGAGGTCTTCTCTGGAAACACCATATATTTT,CASSEVFSGNTIYF
NA,TRBV7-2,TRBJ1-4,NA,TGTGCCAGCAGCTTAGTCGGGGCTGTTGGTGAAAAACTGTTTTTT,CASSLVGAVGEKLFF
NA,TRBV5-4,TRBJ1-2,NA,TGTGCCAGCAGCCCCGACGTAAACTATGGCTACACCTTC,CASSPDVNYGYTF
NA,TRBV29-1,TRBJ2-2,NA,TGCAGCGTTGAAGTCAACTTTCACACCGGGGAGCTGTTTTTT,CSVEVNFHTGELFF
few,TRBV11-2,TRBJ1-2,NA,TGTGCCAGCAGCCCGAGGACAGACTATGGCTACACCTTC,CASSPRTDYGYTF
NA,TRBV9,TRBJ2-1,NA,TGTGCCAGCAGCGCAGCCCCGGCCTCCTACAATGAGCAGTTCTTC,CASSAAPASYNEQFF
NA,TRBV4-1,TRBJ1-4,NA,TGCGCCAGCAGCCAAGATGGACAGCCTAATGAAAAACTGTTTTTT,CASSQDGQPNEKLFF
NA,TRBV6-6,TRBJ1-2,NA,TGTGCCAGCGCCTGGGACGGAACCTATGGCTACACCTTC,CASAWDGTYGYTF
once,TRBV5-1,TRBJ1-1,TRBD1,TGCGCCAGCGGTCGACAGGGCGGGGGCACTGAAGCTTTCTTT,CASGRQGGGTEAFF
NA,TRBV28,TRBJ2-3,NA,TGTGCCAGCAGTGAAGGTAGCACAGATACGCAGTATTTT,CASSEGSTDTQYF
NA,TRBV6-5,TRBJ1-2,NA,TGTGCCAGCAGACGTCCGGGACACGGAAAGGATGGCTACACCTTC,CASRRPGHGKDGYTF
NA,TRBV2,TRBJ2-2,NA,TGTGCCAGCAGTGAAGGGAGGCCCGGGGAGCTGTTTTTT,CASSEGRPGELFF
few,TRBV30,TRBJ1-1,TRBD1,TGTGCCTGCAAAGACAGGGGTTGGACTGAAGCTTTCTTT,CACKDRGWTEAFF
NA,TRBV29-1,TRBJ1-4,TRBD1,TGCAGCGTTCAACGGACAGGGGCAGAAAATGAAAAACTGTTTTTT,CSVQRTGAENEKLFF
NA,TRBV7-2,TRBJ2-4,NA,TGTGCCAGCAGCTTCCGCTCCGCAGTAGTGTCCAAAAACATTCAGTACTTC,CASSFRSAVVSKNIQYF
NA,TRBV9,TRBJ1-3,NA,TGTGCCAGCAGCGTAGGGAGGGCTCCTGGAAACACCATATATTTT,CASSVGRAPGNTIYF
few,TRBV7-9,TRBJ1-2,NA,TGTGCCAGCGGGGAGGGGAAATATGGCTACACCTTC,CASGEGKYGYTF
once,TRBV18,TRBJ2-5,NA,TGTGCCAGCTCAGGGACCTCGAAGGGAGAGACCCAGTACTTC,CASSGTSKGETQYF